This T cell receptor beta chain comes out of a study of cytomegalovirus exposure and HLA in healthy donors. Note on this clone: The antigen is undetermined.

13 Jbeta primers and 60 Vbeta primers were used for the PCR. Generated by immunoSEQ multiplex PCR, the TCRdb table keeps only in-frame clones and is missing some. The sample holds approximately 200,000 clones, roughly 83% seen once. Trimming took 3 bases from V and 1 from J; bases not matched to a gene: 6. Germline-derived CDR1 and CDR2 are SGHTA and FQGTGA. This CDR3 spans 17 amino acids. Points from the study as a whole: In vitro confirmation showed a few CMV-associated chains to be CMV antigen specific. Cytomegalovirus association was listed for 150 to 200 TCR beta chains. Indistinguishability led to the exclusion of some V segments, TRBV6-2 and TRBV6-3 included.

V gene TRBV7-3 combines with J gene TRBJ2-2; 9 bases line up with TRBD2. The TCR originated in a boy aged 5 to 17 in good health and CMV-seronegative. What was sequenced was PBMCs. Here the CDR3 reads CASSFSGSSQNTGELFF. The CDR3 bases are TGTGCCAGCAGCTTTAGCGGGAGCAGCCAGAACACCGGGGAGCTGTTTTTT.